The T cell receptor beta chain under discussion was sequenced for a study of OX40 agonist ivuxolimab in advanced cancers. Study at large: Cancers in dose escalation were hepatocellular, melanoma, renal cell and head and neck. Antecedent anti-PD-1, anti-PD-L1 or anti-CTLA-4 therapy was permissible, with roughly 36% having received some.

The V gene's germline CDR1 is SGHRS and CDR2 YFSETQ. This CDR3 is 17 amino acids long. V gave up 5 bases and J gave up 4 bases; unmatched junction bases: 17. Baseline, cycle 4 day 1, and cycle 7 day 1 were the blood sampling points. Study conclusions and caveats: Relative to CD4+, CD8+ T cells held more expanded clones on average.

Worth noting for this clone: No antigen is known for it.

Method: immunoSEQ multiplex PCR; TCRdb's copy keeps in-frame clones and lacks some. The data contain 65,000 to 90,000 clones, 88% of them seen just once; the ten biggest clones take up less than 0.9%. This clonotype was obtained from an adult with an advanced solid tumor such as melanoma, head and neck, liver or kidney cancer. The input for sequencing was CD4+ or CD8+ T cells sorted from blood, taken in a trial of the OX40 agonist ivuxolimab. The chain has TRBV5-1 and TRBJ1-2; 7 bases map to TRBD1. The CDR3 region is CASRKRQGGYGVYGYTF. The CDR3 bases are TGCGCCAGCAGAAAGCGACAGGGAGGGTACGGGGTCTATGGCTACACCTTC.